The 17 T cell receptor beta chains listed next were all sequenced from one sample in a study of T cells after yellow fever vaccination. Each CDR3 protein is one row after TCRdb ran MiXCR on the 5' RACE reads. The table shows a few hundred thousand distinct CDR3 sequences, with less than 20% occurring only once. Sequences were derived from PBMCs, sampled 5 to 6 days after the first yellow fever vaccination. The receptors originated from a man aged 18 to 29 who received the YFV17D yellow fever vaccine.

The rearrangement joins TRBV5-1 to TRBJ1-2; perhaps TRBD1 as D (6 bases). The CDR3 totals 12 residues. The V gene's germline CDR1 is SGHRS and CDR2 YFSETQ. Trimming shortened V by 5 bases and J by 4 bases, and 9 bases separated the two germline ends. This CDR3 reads CASRTGAYGYTF. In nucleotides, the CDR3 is TGCGCCAGCAGGACAGGAGCCTATGGCTACACCTTC.

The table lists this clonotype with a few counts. The CDR3 region is CASSLEPTGGFYEQYF. The CDR3 nucleotides are TGCGCCAGCAGCTTGGAACCGACAGGGGGCTTTTACGAGCAGTACTTC. The chain is built from TRBV5-1 and TRBJ2-7; 10 bases are a match to TRBD1. The CDR3 runs 16 residues. Germline-derived CDR1 and CDR2 are SGHRS and YFSETQ. V was pared by 0 bases and J by 4 bases, with 7 bases of the junction left unmatched.

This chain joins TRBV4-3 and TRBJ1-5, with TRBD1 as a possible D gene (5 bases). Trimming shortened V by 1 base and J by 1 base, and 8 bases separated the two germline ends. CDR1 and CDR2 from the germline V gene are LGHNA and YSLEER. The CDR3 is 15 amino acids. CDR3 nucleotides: TGCGCCAGCAGCCAAGGGGGCACAAGCAATCAGCCCCAGCATTTT. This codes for CASSQGGTSNQPQHF.

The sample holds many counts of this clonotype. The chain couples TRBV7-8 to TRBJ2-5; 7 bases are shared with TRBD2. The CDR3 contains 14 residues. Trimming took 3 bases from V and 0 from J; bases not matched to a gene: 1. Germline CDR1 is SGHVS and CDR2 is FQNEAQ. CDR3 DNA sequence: TGTGCCAGCAGCTTTGGGGGGGACCAAGAGACCCAGTACTTC. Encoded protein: CASSFGGDQETQYF.

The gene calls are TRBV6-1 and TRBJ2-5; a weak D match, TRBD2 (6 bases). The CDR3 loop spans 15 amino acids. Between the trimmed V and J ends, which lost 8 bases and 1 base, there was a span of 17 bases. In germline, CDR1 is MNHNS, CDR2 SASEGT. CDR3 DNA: TGTGCCAGCGTAAGGGCGGGACGAACCCAAGAGACCCAGTACTTC. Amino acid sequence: CASVRAGRTQETQYF.

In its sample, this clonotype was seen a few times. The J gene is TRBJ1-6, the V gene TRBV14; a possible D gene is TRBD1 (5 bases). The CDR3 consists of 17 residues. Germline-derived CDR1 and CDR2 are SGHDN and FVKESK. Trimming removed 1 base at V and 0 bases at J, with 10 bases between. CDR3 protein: CASSQGWGSSYNSPLHF. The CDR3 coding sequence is TGTGCCAGCAGCCAAGGCTGGGGGAGCTCCTATAATTCACCCCTCCACTTT. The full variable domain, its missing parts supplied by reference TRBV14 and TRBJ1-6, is EAGVTQFPSHSVIEKGQTVTLRCDPISGHDNLYWYRRVMGKEIKFLLHFVKESKQDESGMPNNRFLAERTGGTYSTLKVQPAELEDSGVYFCASSQGWGSSYNSPLHFGNGTRLTVT.

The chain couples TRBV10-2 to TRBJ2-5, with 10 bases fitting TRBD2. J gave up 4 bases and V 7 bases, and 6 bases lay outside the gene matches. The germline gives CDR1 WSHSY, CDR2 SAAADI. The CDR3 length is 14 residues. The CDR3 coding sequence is TGCGCCAGCATGGCAGCGGGGGGGCGAGAGACCCAGTACTTC. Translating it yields CASMAAGGRETQYF.

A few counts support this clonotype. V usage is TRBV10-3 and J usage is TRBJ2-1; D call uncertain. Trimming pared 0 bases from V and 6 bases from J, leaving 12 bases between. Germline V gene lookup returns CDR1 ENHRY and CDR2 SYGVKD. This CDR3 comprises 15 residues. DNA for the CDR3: TGTGCCATCAGTGAGTCGGGGTTGGAAGCCAATGAGCAGTTCTTC. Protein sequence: CAISESGLEANEQFF.

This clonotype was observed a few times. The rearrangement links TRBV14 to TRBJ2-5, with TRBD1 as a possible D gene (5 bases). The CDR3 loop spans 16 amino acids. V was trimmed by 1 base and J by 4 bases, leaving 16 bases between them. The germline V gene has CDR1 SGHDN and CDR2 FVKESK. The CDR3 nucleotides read TGTGCCAGCAGCCAAGGGGATGGGGCGCTCGCAGAGACCCAGTACTTC. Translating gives CASSQGDGALAETQYF.

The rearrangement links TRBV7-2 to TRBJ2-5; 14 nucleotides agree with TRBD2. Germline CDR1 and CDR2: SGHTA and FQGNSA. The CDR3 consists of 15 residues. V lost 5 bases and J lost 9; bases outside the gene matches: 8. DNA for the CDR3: TGTGCCAGCAGCGTTGGACTAGCGGGGGGCGGATCCCAGTACTTC. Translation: CASSVGLAGGGSQYF.

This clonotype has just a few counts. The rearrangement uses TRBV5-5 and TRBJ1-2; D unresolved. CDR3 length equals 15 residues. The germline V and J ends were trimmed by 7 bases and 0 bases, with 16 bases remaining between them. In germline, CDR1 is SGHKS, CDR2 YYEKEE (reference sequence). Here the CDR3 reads CASLKTAASNYGYTF. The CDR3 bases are TGTGCCAGCCTTAAAACCGCAGCATCTAACTATGGCTACACCTTC.

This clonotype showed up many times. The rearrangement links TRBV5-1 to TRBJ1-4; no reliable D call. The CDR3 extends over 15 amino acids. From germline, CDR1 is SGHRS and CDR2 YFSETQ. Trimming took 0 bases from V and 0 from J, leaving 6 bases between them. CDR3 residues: CASSLDVATNEKLFF. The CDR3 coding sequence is TGCGCCAGCAGCTTGGATGTGGCAACTAATGAAAAACTGTTTTTT.

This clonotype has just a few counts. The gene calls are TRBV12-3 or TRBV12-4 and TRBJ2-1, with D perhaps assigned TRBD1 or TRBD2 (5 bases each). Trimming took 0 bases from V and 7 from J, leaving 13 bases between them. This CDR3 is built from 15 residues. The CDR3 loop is CASSLAGDQGNEQFF. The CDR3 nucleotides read TGTGCCAGCAGTTTAGCAGGGGACCAAGGAAATGAGCAGTTCTTC.

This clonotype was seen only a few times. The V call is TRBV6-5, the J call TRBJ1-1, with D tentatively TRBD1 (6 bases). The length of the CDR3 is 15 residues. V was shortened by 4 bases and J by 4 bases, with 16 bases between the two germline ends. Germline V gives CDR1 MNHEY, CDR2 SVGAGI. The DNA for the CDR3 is TGTGCCAGCAGTTGGCGGCCCAGGGGTGTCACTGAAGCTTTCTTT. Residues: CASSWRPRGVTEAFF.

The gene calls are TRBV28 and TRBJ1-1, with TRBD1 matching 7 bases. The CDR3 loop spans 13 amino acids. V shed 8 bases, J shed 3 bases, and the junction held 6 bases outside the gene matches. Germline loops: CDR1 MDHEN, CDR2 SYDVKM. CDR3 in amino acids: CASCPGGDTEAFF. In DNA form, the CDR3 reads TGTGCCAGCTGCCCAGGGGGGGACACTGAAGCTTTCTTT.

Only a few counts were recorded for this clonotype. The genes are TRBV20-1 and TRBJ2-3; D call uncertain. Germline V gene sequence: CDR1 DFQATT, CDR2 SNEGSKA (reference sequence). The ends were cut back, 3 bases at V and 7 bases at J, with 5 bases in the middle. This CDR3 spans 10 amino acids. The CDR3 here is CSASPNTQYF. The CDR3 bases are TGCAGTGCTAGCCCCAATACGCAGTATTTT.

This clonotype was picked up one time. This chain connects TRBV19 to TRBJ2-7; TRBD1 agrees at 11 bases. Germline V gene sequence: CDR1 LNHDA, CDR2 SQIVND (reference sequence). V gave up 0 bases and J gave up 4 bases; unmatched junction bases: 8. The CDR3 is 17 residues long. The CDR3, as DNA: TGTGCCAGTAGTATAGACTCCGGGACAGGGGGAGATTACGAGCAGTACTTC. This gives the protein CASSIDSGTGGDYEQYF.